Below, 10 T cell receptor beta chains from the same sample are listed, as sequenced in a study of beta chain features in type 1 diabetes. Expressed TCRB transcripts got sequenced, as all isolated RNA was reverse transcribed. Data came from immunoSEQ multiplex PCR; TCRdb stores just in-frame clones and leaves some out. The table includes some 9,800 clones, about 84% detected once. The sequencing sample was made of Tregs from blood. These receptors were taken from a woman aged 18-35 years in good health.

The chain has TRBV11-2 and TRBJ2-5; D gene ambiguous. The germline V gene has CDR1 SGHAT and CDR2 FQNNGV. V lost 6 bases to trimming and J lost 5 bases, with 16 bases between them. This CDR3 contains 14 residues. In nucleotides, the CDR3 is TGTGCCAGCAGGCAAACGAGCCACGGGGAGACCCAGTACTTC. It codes for CASRQTSHGETQYF.

This clone is a singleton in its sample. The chain is built from TRBV19 and TRBJ1-1; no reliable D call. The V and J ends lost 3 bases and 0 bases respectively, with 11 bases between them. The length of the CDR3 is 15 residues. The germline V gene encodes CDR1 LNHDA and CDR2 SQIVND (reference sequence). CDR3 protein: CASSIGQVLNTEAFF. The DNA of the CDR3 is TGTGCCAGTAGTATTGGTCAGGTCTTGAACACTGAAGCTTTCTTT.

The rearrangement links TRBV5-5 to TRBJ2-2; the D gene is possibly TRBD2 (5 bases). The CDR3 extends over 16 amino acids. Germline CDR1 is SGHKS and CDR2 is YYEKEE (reference sequence). The V gene lost 6 bases and the J gene lost 4 bases, with 19 bases spanning the gap. CDR3 sequence (DNA): TGTGCCAGCACCGATAAAACTAGTTTTGGCACCGGGGAGCTGTTTTTT. Translated, it gives CASTDKTSFGTGELFF.

This chain links TRBV16 with TRBJ1-5; D call uncertain. The germline V and J ends were trimmed by 4 bases and 3 bases, with 7 bases remaining between them. Per germline, CDR1 KGHSY and CDR2 FQNENV. The CDR3 spans 13 residues. The CDR3 loop reads CASSPQPNQPQHF. CDR3 nucleotides: TGTGCCAGCAGCCCACAGCCCAATCAGCCCCAGCATTTT.

The J gene is TRBJ2-5, the V gene TRBV23-1, with 9 bases lining up with TRBD1. TRBV23-1 falls under the ORF class, with uncertain function. The junction had 3 bases not matched to a gene; V was cut back by 2 bases and J by 5 bases. The length of the CDR3 is 14 residues. CDR3: CASSQRTGVETQYF. Written as DNA, the CDR3 is TGCGCCAGCAGTCAACGGACAGGGGTTGAGACCCAGTACTTC.

The genes are TRBV5-1 and TRBJ1-5; D might be TRBD1 (5 bases). Per germline, CDR1 SGHRS and CDR2 YFSETQ. The CDR3 totals 14 residues. Trimming took 0 bases from V and 5 from J, leaving 9 bases between them. Written as DNA, the CDR3 is TGCGCCAGCAGCTTGGGAAGGGGCGATCAGCCCCAGCATTTT. As protein: CASSLGRGDQPQHF. Full variable domain (rest looked up from reference TRBV5-1 and TRBJ1-5): KAGVTQTPRYLIKTRGQQVTLSCSPISGHRSVSWYQQTPGQGLQFLFEYFSETQRNKGNFPGRFSGRQFSNSRSEMNVSTLELGDSALYLCASSLGRGDQPQHFGDGTRLSIL.

V usage is TRBV5-1 and J usage is TRBJ1-4; a possible D gene is TRBD1 (5 bases). CDR1 and CDR2 (germline): SGHRS, YFSETQ. This CDR3 contains 16 residues. Trimming removed 4 bases from V and 8 bases from J, with 21 bases in between. The CDR3 region has the DNA TGCGCCAGCAGCGCGGGGACGGGAGGACTTAAGGAAAAACTGTTTTTT. Protein sequence: CASSAGTGGLKEKLFF.

The J gene is TRBJ2-7, the V gene TRBV5-1; TRBD1 agrees at 7 bases. Germline trimming cut 1 base from V and 3 bases from J; bases unmatched to any gene: 16. This CDR3 has 18 amino acids. In germline, CDR1 is SGHRS, CDR2 YFSETQ. The CDR3 DNA reads as TGCGCCAGCAGCTTGAGTAACATCCACAGGGGTTGGGACTACGAGCAGTACTTC. Its protein product is CASSLSNIHRGWDYEQYF.

V gene TRBV5-1 combines with J gene TRBJ2-2; maybe TRBD1 (5 bases). Germline V gives CDR1 SGHRS, CDR2 YFSETQ. The CDR3 is 13 residues long. Trimming removed 4 bases at V and 7 bases at J, with 11 bases between. This CDR3 is CASSPGTGGELFF. For the CDR3, the DNA is TGCGCCAGCAGCCCAGGTACAGGCGGGGAGCTGTTTTTT.

The V and J genes are TRBV4-1 and TRBJ2-1; 13 bases match TRBD2. J lost 4 bases, V lost 0 bases, and 6 bases had no gene match. This CDR3 region has 18 residues. Germline CDR1 is MGHRA and CDR2 is YSYEKL. The CDR3 reads CASSQDRAGLAGYNEQFF. CDR3 in DNA: TGCGCCAGCAGCCAAGATCGGGCGGGACTAGCGGGATACAATGAGCAGTTCTTC.